These T cell receptor beta chains were read from a single sample in a study of blood T cell repertoires in COVID-19. TCRdb's copy holds only in-frame clones and misses some; the assay was immunoSEQ multiplex PCR. The sample contains 300,000 to 450,000 clones, almost 90% of which appear only once. Input material: PBMCs or T cells enriched from blood (not recorded which). The origin of the receptors is a woman aged 30 to 39 who had been exposed to COVID-19. Both conserved end residues are part of each CDR3. The order of the fields is CDR3 length, D gene, J gene, V gene, clone size, CDR3 DNA, CDR3 protein. D genes are given only for firm matches. Some rows have no size entry. The others give once, few or many, or a class for an expanded clone.

>12|-|TRBJ2-7|TRBV5-6|-
TGTGCCAGCAGCCTCACGGGGTACGGGCAGTACTTC
CASSLTGYGQYF
>14|-|TRBJ2-5|TRBV11-3|-
TGTGCCAGCAGCTTAGATTCGGTGAGGGAGACCCAGTACTTC
CASSLDSVRETQYF
>13|-|TRBJ1-1|TRBV11-2|-
TGTGCCAGCAGCCGAGACATCGACACTGAAGCTTTCTTT
CASSRDIDTEAFF
>14|-|TRBJ2-3|TRBV5-1|-
TGCGCCAGCAGCTTGGGAGTTGAAGTAGATACGCAGTATTTT
CASSLGVEVDTQYF
>15|-|TRBJ2-2|TRBV28|once
TGTGCCAGCAGTTTAACAGGGCCGAACGCCGGGGAGCTGTTTTTT
CASSLTGPNAGELFF
>19|-|TRBJ1-4|TRBV19|-
TGTGCCAGTAGCCAAAGGGGGACATCCCTCGTCGCAACTAATGAAAAACTGTTTTTT
CASSQRGTSLVATNEKLFF
>14|-|TRBJ1-4|TRBV27|few
TGTGCCAGCAGTTTATTTGGCACTAATGAAAAACTGTTTTTT
CASSLFGTNEKLFF
>14|TRBD2|TRBJ2-7|TRBV2|-
TGTGCCAGCTTCCCCTCTAGCGGGAAGTACGAGCAGTACTTC
CASFPSSGKYEQYF
>17|TRBD2|TRBJ2-7|TRBV19|-
TGTGCCAGTTCGGGACTAGCGGGAAATTCGGAGTCCTACGAGCAGTACTTC
CASSGLAGNSESYEQYF
>15|TRBD2|TRBJ2-7|TRBV3-1/TRBV3-2|few
TGTGCCAGCAGCCAAGCGGCTAGCGGGGGTCACGAGCAGTACTTC
CASSQAASGGHEQYF
>15|TRBD1|TRBJ2-2|TRBV30|few
TGTGCCTGGAGTGCCCGACAGGGGTACACCGGGGAGCTGTTTTTT
CAWSARQGYTGELFF
>13|-|TRBJ2-5|TRBV29-1|-
TGCAGCGGGGGGGCTTCGAAACAGGAGACCCAGTACTTC
CSGGASKQETQYF
>16|-|TRBJ1-5|TRBV11-3|-
TGTGCCAGCAGCTTGGGAGGTGGGTCATGGGGTCAGCCCCAGCATTTT
CASSLGGGSWGQPQHF
>12|-|TRBJ1-3|TRBV14|once
TGTGCCAGCAGCCAACCCGGGGACACCATATATTTT
CASSQPGDTIYF
>15|-|TRBJ2-1|TRBV6-5|-
TGTGCCAGCAGTTACTCGGGCAGGGGTTACAATGAGCAGTTCTTC
CASSYSGRGYNEQFF
>15|TRBD1|TRBJ1-5|TRBV7-2|-
TGTGCCAGCAGCTTTTCCGGGACAGGCGGTCAGCCCCAGCATTTT
CASSFSGTGGQPQHF
>17|-|TRBJ2-5|TRBV7-6|-
TGTGCCAGCAGCTTAATCCTCGGGGGACAGAGTGGGCGGACCCAGTACTTC
CASSLILGGQSGRTQYF
>17|-|TRBJ1-6|TRBV5-6|-
TGTGCCAGCAGCTCGAACTTCCTCGGGGTAGCGGGCTCACCCCTCCACTTT
CASSSNFLGVAGSPLHF
>16|TRBD2|TRBJ2-1|TRBV27|few
TGTGCCAGCTCCGATATTGGACTAGCGGGAGCCAATGAGCAGTTCTTC
CASSDIGLAGANEQFF
>14|-|TRBJ1-3|TRBV19|-
TGTGCCAGTAGTCGGGGTCCCTCTGGAAACACCATATATTTT
CASSRGPSGNTIYF
>16|TRBD1|TRBJ1-6|TRBV18|-
TGTGCCAGCTCACCCCTGACAGGGGCTGACAATTCACCCCTCCACTTT
CASSPLTGADNSPLHF
>14|-|TRBJ2-7|TRBV27|-
TGTGCCAGCGGAAGACGGGACTCCGCCTACGAGCAGTACTTC
CASGRRDSAYEQYF
>18|-|TRBJ1-6|TRBV28|-
TGTGCCAGCAGTTCCCGCCCCAAAATTTGGCAGGGCATTTCACCCCTCCACTTT
CASSSRPKIWQGISPLHF
>14|TRBD1|TRBJ1-2|TRBV19|-
TGTGCCAGTAGTTACGACAGGGGAGATTATGGCTACACCTTC
CASSYDRGDYGYTF
>13|-|TRBJ2-1|TRBV6-5|once
TGTGCCAGCAGCCAACAGGTTCCCAATGAGCAGTTCTTC
CASSQQVPNEQFF
>14|-|TRBJ1-1|TRBV5-1|-
TGCGCCAGCAGCTTGGACGGGGGGCGTACTGAAGCTTTCTTT
CASSLDGGRTEAFF
>13|TRBD2|TRBJ2-5|TRBV5-1|once
TGCGCCAGCAGCTGGGGACTAGGAGAGACCCAGTACTTC
CASSWGLGETQYF
>13|-|TRBJ2-7|TRBV20-1|-
TGCAGTGCTAGTGTTAGCGGAACCTACGAGCAGTACTTC
CSASVSGTYEQYF
>13|TRBD1|TRBJ1-4|TRBV2|once
TGTGCCAGCAGCGAGACAGGGACTGAAAAACTGTTTTTT
CASSETGTEKLFF
>15|-|TRBJ2-3|TRBV7-9|-
TGTGCCAGCAGCCCCCAGGTAGCGAGCACAGATACGCAGTATTTT
CASSPQVASTDTQYF
>15|-|TRBJ1-1|TRBV21-1|-
TGTGCCAGCAGCGGTGAGGTCCAGCTGGGCACTGAAGCTTTCTTT
CASSGEVQLGTEAFF
>14|TRBD1|TRBJ2-3|TRBV6-5|-
TGTGCCAGCAGGAGGACAGGCAGCACAGATACGCAGTATTTT
CASRRTGSTDTQYF
>15|-|TRBJ2-7|TRBV28|-
TGTGCCAGCAGTTTAAGCCTCAACAACGGGTACGAGCAGTACTTC
CASSLSLNNGYEQYF
>15|TRBD1|TRBJ1-3|TRBV29-1|-
TGCAGCGTGCTGGTAGGGACAGGCTCTGGAAACACCATATATTTT
CSVLVGTGSGNTIYF
>20|TRBD1|TRBJ1-5|TRBV28|-
TGTGCCAGCCGAAATACCCCCGGGACAGGGGGCGGAGGGTCCTTTCAGCCCCAGCATTTT
CASRNTPGTGGGGSFQPQHF
>14|TRBD2|TRBJ2-7|TRBV27|-
TGTGCCAGCAGTTTAACTAGCGGGTCCTACGAGCAGTACTTC
CASSLTSGSYEQYF
>17|TRBD2|TRBJ2-1|TRBV9|-
TGTGCCAGCAGCGTAGGGCTAGCGGGAGGGCCCTACAATGAGCAGTTCTTC
CASSVGLAGGPYNEQFF
>16|TRBD2|TRBJ2-1|TRBV3-1/TRBV3-2|few
TGTGCCAGCAGCCCCCTAACTAGCGGGACCTACAATGAGCAGTTCTTC
CASSPLTSGTYNEQFF
>14|-|TRBJ2-5|TRBV4-2|-
TGTGCCAGCAGCCAAGAGGCAGACCAAGAGACCCAGTACTTC
CASSQEADQETQYF
>14|-|TRBJ1-1|TRBV5-5|-
TGTGCCAGCAGCTTGCTTGCACAGAACACTGAAGCTTTCTTT
CASSLLAQNTEAFF
>18|-|TRBJ1-3|TRBV27|-
TGTGCCAGCAGTTTATCGGGGAGTGCGTTCCTCTCTGGAAACACCATATATTTT
CASSLSGSAFLSGNTIYF
>13|-|TRBJ2-2|TRBV7-9|once
TGTGCCAGCACCCCTACGAACACCGGGGAGCTGTTTTTT
CASTPTNTGELFF
>16|TRBD2|TRBJ2-3|TRBV7-3|-
TGTGCCAGCAGCTCCGGACTAGCGGGAGGTTCAGATACGCAGTATTTT
CASSSGLAGGSDTQYF
>16|-|TRBJ2-1|TRBV2|-
TGTGCCAGCAGTGGCTCGGGGTCAAGCTCCTACAATGAGCAGTTCTTC
CASSGSGSSSYNEQFF